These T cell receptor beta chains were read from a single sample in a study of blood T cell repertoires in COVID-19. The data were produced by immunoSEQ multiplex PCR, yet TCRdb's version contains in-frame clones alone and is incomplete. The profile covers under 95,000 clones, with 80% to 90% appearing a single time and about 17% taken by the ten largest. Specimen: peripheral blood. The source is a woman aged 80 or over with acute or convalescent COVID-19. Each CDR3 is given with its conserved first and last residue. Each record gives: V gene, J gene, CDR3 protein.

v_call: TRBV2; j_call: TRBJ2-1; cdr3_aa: CASSAGGGANEQFF
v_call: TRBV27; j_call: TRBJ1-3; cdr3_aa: CASSPQISGNTIYF
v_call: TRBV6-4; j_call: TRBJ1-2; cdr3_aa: CASSAQPGGGSGYTF
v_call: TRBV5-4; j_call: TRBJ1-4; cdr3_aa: CASSFFGQGVKKLFF
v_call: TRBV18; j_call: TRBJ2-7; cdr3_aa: CASSPAGAYEQYF
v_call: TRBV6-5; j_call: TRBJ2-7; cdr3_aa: CASIAGTAEQYF
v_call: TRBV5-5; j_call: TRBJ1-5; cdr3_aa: CASSLGRGNQPQHF
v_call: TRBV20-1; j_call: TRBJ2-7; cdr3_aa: CSARKLYEQYF
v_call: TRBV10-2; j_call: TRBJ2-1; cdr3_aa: CASSESFSGTVMFF
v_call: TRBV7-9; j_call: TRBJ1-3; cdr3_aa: CASSPGDSSGNTIYF
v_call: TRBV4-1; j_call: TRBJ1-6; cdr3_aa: CASSPQSNSPLHF
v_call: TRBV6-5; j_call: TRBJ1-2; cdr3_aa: CASSRQGAYGYTF
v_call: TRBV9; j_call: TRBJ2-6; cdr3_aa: CASSVAGGRGANVLTF
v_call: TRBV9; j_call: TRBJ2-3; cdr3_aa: CASSPTTGSTDTQYF
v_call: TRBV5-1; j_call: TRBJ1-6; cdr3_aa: CASSLSQGNSPLHF
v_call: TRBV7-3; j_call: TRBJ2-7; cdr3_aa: CASSFWTGESYEQYF
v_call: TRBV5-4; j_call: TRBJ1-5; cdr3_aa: CASSLAESNQPQHF
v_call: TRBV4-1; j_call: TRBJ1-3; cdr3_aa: CASSQEGRPGGRGNTIYF
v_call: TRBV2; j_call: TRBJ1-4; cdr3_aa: CASSQNEKLFF
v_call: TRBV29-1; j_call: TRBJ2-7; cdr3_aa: CSVVGTNFGEQYF
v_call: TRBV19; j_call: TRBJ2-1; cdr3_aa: CATKTSGRYNEQFF
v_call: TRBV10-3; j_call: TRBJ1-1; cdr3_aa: CAIRDSHNTEAFF
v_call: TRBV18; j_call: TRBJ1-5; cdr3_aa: CASSFGQGAGQPQHF
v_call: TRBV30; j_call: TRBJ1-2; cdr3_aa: CAWRQTGGYGYTF
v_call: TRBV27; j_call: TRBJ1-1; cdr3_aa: CASSLSPQGTEAFF
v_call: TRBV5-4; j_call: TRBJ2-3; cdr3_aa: CASSSRGFIPDTQYF
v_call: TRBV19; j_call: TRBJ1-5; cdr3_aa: CASSLMSGTADNQPQHF
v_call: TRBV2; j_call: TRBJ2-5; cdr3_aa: CASRTGGETQYF
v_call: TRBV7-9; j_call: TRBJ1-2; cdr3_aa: CASSLEGGSSYTF
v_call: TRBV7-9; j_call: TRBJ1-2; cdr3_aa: CASGTGAYPLYGYTF
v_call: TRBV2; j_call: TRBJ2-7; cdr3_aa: CASRGGYGTYEQYF
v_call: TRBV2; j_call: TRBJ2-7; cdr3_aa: CASRGNRGEQYF
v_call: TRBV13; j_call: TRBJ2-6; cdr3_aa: CASSTEGTSGGFGANVLTF
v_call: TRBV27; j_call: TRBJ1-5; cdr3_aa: CASSRGTRGGNQPQHF
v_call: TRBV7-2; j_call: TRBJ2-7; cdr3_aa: CASTVRRTSGGSYEQYF
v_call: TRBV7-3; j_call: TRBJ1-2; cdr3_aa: CASSPTGDNYGYTF
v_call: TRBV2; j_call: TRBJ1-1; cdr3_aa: CASSYKNTEAFF
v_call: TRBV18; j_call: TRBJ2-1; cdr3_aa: CASSRQGLTYNEQFF
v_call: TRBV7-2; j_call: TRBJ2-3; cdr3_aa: CASTSYLGLVTDTQYF
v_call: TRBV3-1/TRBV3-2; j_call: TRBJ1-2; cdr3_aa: CASSLIPGQGVYGYTF
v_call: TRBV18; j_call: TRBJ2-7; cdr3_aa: CASSPGTGGYEQYF
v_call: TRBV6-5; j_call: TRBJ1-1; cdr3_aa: CASSYYGETEAFF
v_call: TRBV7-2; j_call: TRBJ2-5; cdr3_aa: CASSPPGGARETQYF
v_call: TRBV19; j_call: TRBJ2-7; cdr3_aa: CASSPREGVTYEQYF
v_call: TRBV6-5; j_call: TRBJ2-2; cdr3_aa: CASSHTGTGTGELFF
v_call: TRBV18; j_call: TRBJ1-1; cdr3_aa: CASSLRPGQGKAEAFF
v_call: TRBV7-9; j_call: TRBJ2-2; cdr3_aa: CASSPVRAGELFF
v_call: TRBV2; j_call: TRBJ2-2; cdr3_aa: CASSEHGGSVGELFF
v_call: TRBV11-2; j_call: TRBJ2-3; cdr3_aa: CASRERGKADTQYF
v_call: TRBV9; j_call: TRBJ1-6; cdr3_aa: CASSVGRSSYNSPLHF